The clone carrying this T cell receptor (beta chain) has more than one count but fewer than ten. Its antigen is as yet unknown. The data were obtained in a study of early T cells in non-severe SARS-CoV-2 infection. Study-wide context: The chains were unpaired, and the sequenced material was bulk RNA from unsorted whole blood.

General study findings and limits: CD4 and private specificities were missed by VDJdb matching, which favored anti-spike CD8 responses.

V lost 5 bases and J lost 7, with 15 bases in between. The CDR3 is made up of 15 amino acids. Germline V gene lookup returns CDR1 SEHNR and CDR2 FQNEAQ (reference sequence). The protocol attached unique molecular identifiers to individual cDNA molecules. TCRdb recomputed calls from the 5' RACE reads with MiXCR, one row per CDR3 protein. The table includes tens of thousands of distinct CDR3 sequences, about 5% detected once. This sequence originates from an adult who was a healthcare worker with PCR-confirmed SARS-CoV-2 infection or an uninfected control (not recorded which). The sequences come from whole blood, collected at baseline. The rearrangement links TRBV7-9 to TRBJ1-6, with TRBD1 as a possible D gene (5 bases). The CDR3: CASSRSGAENSPLHF. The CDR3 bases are TGTGCCAGCAGCCGGTCCGGGGCCGAAAATTCACCCCTCCACTTT.